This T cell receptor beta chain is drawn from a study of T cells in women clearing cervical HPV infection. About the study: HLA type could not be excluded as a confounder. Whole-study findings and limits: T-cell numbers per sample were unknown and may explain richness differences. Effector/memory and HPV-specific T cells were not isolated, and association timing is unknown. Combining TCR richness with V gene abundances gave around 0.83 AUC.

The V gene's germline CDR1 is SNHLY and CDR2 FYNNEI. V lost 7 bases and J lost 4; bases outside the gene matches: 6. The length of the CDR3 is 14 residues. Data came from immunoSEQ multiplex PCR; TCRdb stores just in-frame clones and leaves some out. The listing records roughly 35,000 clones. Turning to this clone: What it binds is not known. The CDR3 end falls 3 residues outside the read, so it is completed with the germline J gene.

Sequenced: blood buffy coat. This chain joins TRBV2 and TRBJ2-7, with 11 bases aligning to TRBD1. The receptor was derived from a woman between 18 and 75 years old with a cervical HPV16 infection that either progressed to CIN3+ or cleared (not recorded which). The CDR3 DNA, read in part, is TGTGCCAGCAAGGGACAGGGGGTGCTATACGAG. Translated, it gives CASKGQGVLYE. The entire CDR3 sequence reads CASKGQGVLYEQYF.